This record concerns one TCR beta chain sequence. Profiling relied on immunoSEQ multiplex PCR, and the TCRdb table lists in-frame clones only, not all of them. The sample lists approximately 31,000 clones; roughly 90% were seen once. This sample is part of a study of preoperative IRX-2 immunotherapy in early breast cancer. The CDR3 spans 15 residues. V shed 5 bases, J shed 7 bases, and the junction held 13 bases outside the gene matches. Germline CDR1 and CDR2: MNHGY and SAAAGT. Treatment in this sample: preoperative locoregional IRX-2 cytokine immunotherapy. Patients received preoperative, locoregional IRX-2 cytokine immunotherapy in a phase Ib study.

Here the sequenced sample was tumor tissue, taken after IRX-2 immunotherapy. The sequence derives from a human donor with breast cancer. V is TRBV6-8 and J is TRBJ1-2; 7 positions agree with TRBD1. CDR3 nucleotide sequence: TGTGCCAGCAGTGGAGGGCGTGAGGGGGCCTCTGGCTACACCTTC. Protein product: CASSGGREGASGYTF.